The 20 T cell receptor beta chains below come from one sample, sequenced in a study of beta chain features in type 1 diabetes (dated by TCRdb to 2017 to 2018). Results the study describes overall, beyond this receptor: Type 1 diabetes patients showed a moderate but significant shortening of TCRB CDR3 length in all four CD4+ subsets.

Library method: the immunoSEQ multiplex PCR assay. The entire amount of isolated RNA was reverse transcribed using the High Capacity cDNA Reverse Transcription Kit, so the sequenced TCRB transcripts were expressed ones. What TCRdb holds here is the immuneACCESS table cut down to in-frame rearrangements. Part of the clones is not present; checked against another copy, under half of the missing clones reflect an unresolved V gene, and the others are unexplained. For this sample the table gives 100,000 to 150,000 clones, of which around 9% were detected only once. Jointly, the top ten make up approximately 0.7% of the sample. No antigen has been identified for these receptors. Sequenced sample: central memory CD4+ T cells from blood. Receptors originate from a man aged 25 to 45 with type 1 diabetes.

This sequence joins TRBV5-4 and TRBJ1-4, with TRBD1 identical over 7 bases. Germline CDR1 SGHNT, CDR2 YYREEE (reference sequence). The CDR3 is 13 residues long. Unmatched junction bases numbered 5, after V lost 4 bases and J lost 8 bases. CDR3 DNA sequence: TGTGCCAGCAGCCCGGGGACAGCGGAAAAACTGTTTTTT. Translated: CASSPGTAEKLFF.

In its sample, this clone was seen a few times. The rearrangement joins TRBV9 to TRBJ2-2, with TRBD2 matching over 10 bases. J was trimmed by 4 bases and V by 5 bases; bases with no gene match: 8. CDR3 length equals 16 residues. CDR1 is SGDLS and CDR2 is YYNGEE in the germline V gene. DNA for the CDR3: TGTGCCAGCAGTGGGCAGCCTAGCGGGGGCACCGGGGAGCTGTTTTTT. Protein product: CASSGQPSGGTGELFF.

There are a few counts of this clone. This rearrangement joins TRBV30 to TRBJ1-2; 7 nucleotides agree with TRBD1. Germline CDR1 is GTSNPN and CDR2 is SVGIG (reference sequence). This CDR3 has 17 residues. V trimming: 3 bases; J trimming: 1 base; junction bases outside the gene matches: 14. This CDR3 is CAWSRLVGQLFNYGYTF. CDR3 DNA sequence: TGTGCCTGGAGCCGACTCGTGGGACAGCTATTTAACTATGGCTACACCTTC.

This clone came up a few times. This chain connects TRBV4-2 to TRBJ1-5, with TRBD1 as a possible D gene (5 bases). This CDR3 has 18 amino acids. Germline V gene sequence: CDR1 LGHNA, CDR2 YNFKEQ. Trimming removed 0 bases from V and 2 bases from J, with 17 bases in between. The CDR3 sequence is CASSQDSAGQGGNQPQHF. CDR3 DNA: TGTGCCAGCAGCCAAGATAGTGCAGGGCAGGGTGGCAATCAGCCCCAGCATTTT.

V usage is TRBV28 and J usage is TRBJ2-1; 9 bases align to TRBD2. Germline CDR1 is MDHEN and CDR2 is SYDVKM. The ends lost 8 bases at V and 1 base at J; junction bases unmatched: 12. This CDR3 region has 17 residues. The chain's CDR3 is CASGGGGAPQSYNEQFF. As DNA, the CDR3 is TGTGCCAGCGGGGGCGGGGGGGCTCCGCAGTCCTACAATGAGCAGTTCTTC. The whole variable domain, remainder taken from reference TRBV28 and TRBJ2-1, is DVKVTQSSRYLVKRTGEKVFLECVQDMDHENMFWYRQDPGLGLRLIYFSYDVKMKEKGDIPEGYSVSREKKERFSLILESASTNQTSMYLCASGGGGAPQSYNEQFFGPGTRLTVL.

Only a few counts were recorded for this clone. This chain connects TRBV10-3 to TRBJ2-7; 7 bases fit TRBD1. The CDR3 has 12 amino acids. The germline V gene encodes CDR1 ENHRY and CDR2 SYGVKD. The V and J ends lost 6 bases and 3 bases, in that order; junction bases with no gene match: 2. The CDR3 coding sequence is TGTGCCATCAGACAGGGGCGCTACGAGCAGTACTTC. Translated: CAIRQGRYEQYF.

This chain links TRBV29-1 with TRBJ2-3; 9 bases align to TRBD2. Trimming took 4 bases from V and 2 from J; bases not matched to a gene: 7. CDR1 and CDR2 from the germline V gene are SQVTM and ANQGSEA. The CDR3 has 15 amino acids. The CDR3, as DNA: TGCAGCGTTGGCGGTGCGGGGGGGGCCACAGATACGCAGTATTTT. It specifies CSVGGAGGATDTQYF.

This clone has only a few counts. The chain joins TRBV28 to TRBJ1-4, with a weak D call TRBD1 (6 bases). The length of the CDR3 is 13 residues. Trimming took off 3 bases at V and 8 bases at J, with 10 bases between the two ends. Germline-derived CDR1 and CDR2 are MDHEN and SYDVKM. CDR3 coding DNA: TGTGCCAGCAGTTTGGGAGGGGGAGAAAAACTGTTTTTT. Translating gives CASSLGGGEKLFF.

The chain links TRBV2 to TRBJ2-5; possibly TRBD1 for D (5 bases). V lost 2 bases to trimming and J lost 7 bases, with 14 bases between them. CDR1 SNHLY and CDR2 FYNNEI come from the germline V gene. The CDR3 has 14 amino acids. In nucleotides, the CDR3 is TGTGCCAGCAGTGAAAGCAGGGCCAGGGCGACCCAGTACTTC. This gives the protein CASSESRARATQYF.

The chain recombines TRBV29-1 with TRBJ2-5; 9 nucleotides agree with TRBD2. The J segment lost 5 bases and the V segment lost 3 bases, leaving 4 bases of the junction unmatched. CDR3 size: 13 residues. The germline gives CDR1 SQVTM, CDR2 ANQGSEA. This chain's CDR3 is CSVDRLAGETQYF. The DNA of the CDR3 is TGCAGCGTTGACAGGCTAGCGGGGGAGACCCAGTACTTC.

This clone appeared a few times. The chain carries TRBV2 and TRBJ1-2; the D gene is possibly TRBD1 (5 bases). Germline V CDR1 and CDR2: SNHLY, FYNNEI. V was pared by 4 bases and J by 4 bases, with 13 bases between. The CDR3 has 14 amino acids. The CDR3 region is CASSATRDGYGYTF. The CDR3 nucleotides are TGTGCCAGCAGTGCGACGCGGGACGGCTATGGCTACACCTTC.

This chain links TRBV7-2 with TRBJ1-3, with D unresolved. The CDR3 runs 13 residues. Germline lookup yields CDR1 SGHTA and CDR2 FQGNSA. Trimming stripped 5 bases from V and 4 bases from J, with 9 bases between. The CDR3 here is CASSGRSGNTIYF. The DNA for the CDR3 is TGTGCCAGCAGCGGTAGATCCGGAAACACCATATATTTT. Supplemented by reference TRBV7-2 and TRBJ1-3, the full variable domain reads GAGVSQSPSNKVTEKGKDVELRCDPISGHTALYWYRQSLGQGLEFLIYFQGNSAPDKSGLPSDRFSAERTGGSVSTLTIQRTQQEDSAVYLCASSGRSGNTIYFGEGSWLTVV.

There are many counts of this clone. V usage is TRBV6-4 and J usage is TRBJ2-7; TRBD1 matches at 8 bases. The length of the CDR3 is 14 residues. The junction had 10 bases not matched to a gene; V was cut back by 7 bases and J by 5 bases. In germline, CDR1 is MRHNA, CDR2 SNTAGT. CDR3: CASTRGTGIHEQYF. CDR3 sequence (DNA): TGTGCCAGCACAAGGGGGACAGGTATTCACGAGCAGTACTTC.

This clone was counted between two and nine times. The J gene is TRBJ1-5, the V gene TRBV9; TRBD1 might be the D (6 bases). The ends were cut back, 10 bases at V and 11 bases at J, with 22 bases in the middle. Germline CDR1 is SGDLS and CDR2 is YYNGEE. This CDR3 has 13 amino acids. The CDR3, as DNA: TGTGCCCGGAACTGGACAGTCAATAAGTCCCAGCATTTT. The encoded protein is CARNWTVNKSQHF.

This clone was detected a few times. The chain recombines TRBV5-4 with TRBJ2-1, with 7 positions matching TRBD2. The J segment lost 9 bases and the V segment lost 0 bases, leaving 3 bases of the junction unmatched. CDR1 and CDR2 from the germline V gene are SGHNT and YYREEE (reference sequence). This CDR3 is 13 amino acids long. CDR3 sequence: CASSLDGEGEQFF. CDR3 nucleotide sequence: TGTGCCAGCAGCTTGGATGGGGAGGGTGAGCAGTTCTTC.

This clone appeared a few times. The gene calls are TRBV5-1 and TRBJ2-5; 7 bases are a match to TRBD1. Looked up from germline, CDR1 is SGHRS and CDR2 is YFSETQ. Germline trimming cut 3 bases from V and 4 bases from J; bases unmatched to any gene: 12. The CDR3 is made up of 16 amino acids. The CDR3 sequence is CASSSDRVEIGETQYF. The CDR3 bases are TGCGCCAGCAGCTCTGACAGGGTAGAGATAGGAGAGACCCAGTACTTC.

The chain recombines TRBV27 with TRBJ1-4, with D possibly being TRBD1 (5 bases). V dropped 2 bases and J dropped 0 bases, with 10 bases sitting between them. Germline assignment: CDR1 MNHEY and CDR2 SMNVEV (reference sequence). This CDR3 spans 16 amino acids. The CDR3 spells CASSLGWGATNEKLFF. For the CDR3, the DNA is TGTGCCAGCAGTTTAGGATGGGGGGCAACTAATGAAAAACTGTTTTTT.

The rearrangement links TRBV11-2 to TRBJ2-5; tentatively, D is TRBD2 (6 bases). Germline V gives CDR1 SGHAT, CDR2 FQNNGV. This CDR3 is 15 amino acids long. The V end lost 4 bases, the J end lost 2 bases, and 14 bases lay between the germline ends. The CDR3 DNA reads as TGTGCCAGCAGCTACAGGACCGCGGGACAAGAGACCCAGTACTTC. Amino acids: CASSYRTAGQETQYF.

The chain's CDR3 is CSARDEEQFF. In nucleotides, the CDR3 is TGCAGTGCTAGAGATGAGGAGCAGTTCTTC. The rearrangement uses TRBV20-1 and TRBJ2-1; no reliable D call. Germline V gives CDR1 DFQATT, CDR2 SNEGSKA (reference sequence). CDR3 length equals 10 residues. V was pared by 0 bases and J by 10 bases, with 4 bases between.

This clone appeared a few times. CDR3 region: CASSTGLAGGEQYF. CDR3 sequence (DNA): TGTGCCAGCAGCACGGGACTAGCGGGGGGCGAGCAGTACTTC. The chain combines TRBV5-4 with TRBJ2-7, with 15 nucleotides matching TRBD2. The V gene's germline CDR1 is SGHNT and CDR2 YYREEE (reference sequence). Trimming at V came to 4 bases and at J to 6 bases, leaving 2 bases not matched to a gene. This CDR3 has 14 residues.